The T cell receptor beta chain under discussion was sequenced for a study of blood T cell repertoires in COVID-19 (dated by TCRdb to the early 2020s). A note on the overall study: The collaborator samples originated in the United States, Italy and Spain and spanned the acute and convalescent phases of COVID-19. The prospective study material was composed of cDNA or gDNA derived from T cells, B-cell-depleted T cells, or PBMCs. The sample metadata nearly always contained a de-identified subject ID, COVID-19 status, age in years and sex. The dataset comprised deeply sampled blood TCRbeta repertoires from subjects exposed to, actively infected with, or recovered from COVID-19. A freely available public database, intended as a resource for researchers studying the immune response to SARS-CoV-2, is where the repertoires were released. Samples came from the ongoing ImmuneRACE study (first 160 participants) plus 1,254 subjects from 6 global collaborators. Where available, HLA class I and class II types were taken from metadata supplied by the sample provider and were not determined by assay-based typing.

CDR1 and CDR2 are read off the germline V gene as MDHEN and SYDVKM. Including cysteine and phenylalanine, the CDR3 has 14 amino acids. Kept here is only the CDR3 DNA, which spans 42 bases and is read in frame from base 1. Trimming removed 6 bases from V and 10 bases from J, leaving 16 bases between the germline ends. In this sample, this clone turned up once. Its antigen is currently not known. It has no much larger one-base neighbor in the sample; base qualities were not kept. Collaborating institutions collected whole blood in K2EDTA tubes following their own protocols. Collaborator samples were shipped for TCRbeta analysis as frozen whole blood, isolated PBMCs, or DNA extracted from either sample type. Points the paper makes about the study in general: The amount of clinical and demographic metadata varied by source and participant and was provided uncurated.

TCRbeta CDR3 regions were amplified from genomic DNA by means of the immunoSEQ Assay, a bias-controlled multiplex PCR. On the study's bioinformatics: Within the assay, amplification of reference gene primers was used to estimate how many nucleated cells each sample contained. To quantify the absolute abundance of each unique TCRbeta CDR3 rearrangement, sequence reads were collapsed and filtered. For each sample, productive Simpson clonality was calculated as the square root of Simpson's diversity index across productive rearrangements. TCRdb provides this immuneACCESS table in a form limited to in-frame rearrangements. Some clones are lacking; in checked studies, under half of them reflect an unresolved V gene, and why the rest are absent is not known. Clonal size and the V and J genes are those of that table, whereas D and trimming came from the DNA. Counted in this sample were over 110,000 clones; over 75% of them appeared once. The top ten clonotypes cover 1.5% to 2% of the sample.

The V and J genes are TRBV28 and TRBJ1-6; the D segment cannot be called with confidence. The sequenced sample consisted of peripheral blood. The sequence derives from a man between 65 and 80 years old with acute or convalescent COVID-19. The DNA sequence is as follows: TGTGCCAGCAGACTCGGGCTAGAGGGATCACCCCTCCACTTT. It translates to CASRLGLEGSPLHF.